This T cell receptor (beta chain) stems from a study of T-cell memory formation after mild COVID-19 (TCRdb year 2021). With regard to the full study: Most TCR sequence clusters were specific to one of the two donors. Two young, previously healthy adult volunteers, one female and one male, were included in the cohort. T-cell clones expanding and contracting after mild COVID-19 in a couple of donors were tracked by longitudinal TCRalpha and TCRbeta repertoire sequencing.

Sequencing relied on an Illumina NovaSeq 6000. TCRalpha and TCRbeta cDNA libraries were built by 5'RACE with constant-segment primers, adding sample barcodes and unique molecular identifiers. Trizol reagent was used to extract RNA from every sample. The libraries were amplified in two PCR steps, and the second step added a second sample barcode and Illumina TruSeq adapters. Libraries were sequenced on an Illumina NovaSeq with 2 x 150 bp paired-end reads. Regarding the original processing steps: The reads were demultiplexed and collapsed into UMI-guided consensus sequences using migec v1.2.7. Using mixcr v2.1.11, UMI consensuses were aligned to TRA and TRB V and J templates and then assembled into clonotypes. Clonotypes were classified as expanded or contracted when called significant by both edgeR and NoisET, with noise models trained on biological replicates. For edgeR calls, the cutoffs were a false discovery rate-adjusted p below 0.01 and a log2 fold-change threshold of 1. As an exploratory analysis of dynamics, max-normalized trajectories of the 1000 most abundant clonotypes were examined by PCA with hierarchical clustering. Separately sequenced CD4+ and CD8+ repertoires were used to assign the CD4 or CD8 phenotype of responding clones. Using fastp at Q25 and MiXCR, TCRdb reprocessed the public reads and kept productive beta chains. Entries are consolidated by CDR3 protein sequence, retaining the most common genes and DNA. TCRdb, not the authors, supplied the V and J calls. In this sample the table shows 200,000 to 250,000 distinct CDR3 sequences, roughly 10% of which occur a single time. The top ten hold roughly 21% of the sample.

Ficoll-Paque density gradient centrifugation was the method used to isolate PBMCs. Reading from cysteine to valine, the CDR3 counts 13 amino acids. Here the CDR3 DNA is all that survives: 39 bases in frame from base 1. According to the germline V gene (reference sequence), CDR1 reads DFQATT and CDR2 reads SNEGSKA. V is trimmed back by 5 bases and J by 2 bases, and the junction contains 5 bases that no gene match accounts for. This clonotype has ten or more counts. The antigen it recognizes is unknown. No much larger clonotype is one base removed from it; base qualities were not supplied. Broader findings and caveats from the paper: SARS-CoV-2 specificity of the second-wave clones peaking on day 37 was not confirmed. Balanced CD4/CD8 phenotypes were observed for clones contracting from day 15 to 85, whereas a bias towards CD4+ was observed for a second wave of clones expanding from day 15 to 37. The study covered only a couple of mild cases, and larger cohorts including severe cases with pre-infection samples were considered necessary. Some responding clones were detected in pre-infection memory, which suggested that pre-existing cross-reactive memory T cells had joined the SARS-CoV-2 response. Contracting CD4+ clones were found mainly in CM and EM memory subsets, while CD8+ clones were enriched in EMRA.

The TCR sequence derives from a man younger than 30 who had mild COVID-19 (a few samples of this study predate the infection). The sample titles of this study are shuffled in the database, so cell type and time point are left out; the donor was told from shared clones. The chain employs TRBV20-1 and TRBJ2-7; 8 middle bases align to TRBD2. Sequencing was carried out using PBMCs or a T cell subset sorted from them (not recorded which). The CDR3 amino acid sequence is: CSAGAGGPYEQYV. The DNA sequence is TGCAGTGCTGGGGCGGGAGGTCCCTACGAGCAGTACGTC.